The entry below gives a single TCR beta chain sequence along with its context. This entry belongs to a study of T cell changes during pregnancy in multiple sclerosis. CDR1 and CDR2 (germline): SGHNT, YYREEE (reference sequence). V gave up 3 bases and J gave up 7 bases; unmatched junction bases: 7. The CDR3 has 14 residues. Sequencing used immunoSEQ multiplex PCR; TCRdb keeps in-frame clones, though not all of them. The data contain some 69,000 clones, more than 80% of them seen just once; the ten biggest clones take up around 2.2%. Sequences were derived from peripheral blood, sampled in the second trimester of pregnancy. This chain uses TRBV5-4 with TRBJ1-1; 9 bases map to TRBD1. The TCR sequence derives from a female donor in good health, enrolled as a control in a pregnancy study. CDR3 in DNA: TGTGCCAGCAGCTCGATGACAGGGGGGAATGAAGCTTTCTTT. This translates into CASSSMTGGNEAFF. Together with reference TRBV5-4 and TRBJ1-1, the CDR3 gives the full variable domain: ETGVTQSPTHLIKTRGQQVTLRCSSQSGHNTVSWYQQALGQGPQFIFQYYREEENGRGNFPPRFSGLQFPNYSSELNVNALELDDSALYLCASSSMTGGNEAFFGQGTRLTVV.